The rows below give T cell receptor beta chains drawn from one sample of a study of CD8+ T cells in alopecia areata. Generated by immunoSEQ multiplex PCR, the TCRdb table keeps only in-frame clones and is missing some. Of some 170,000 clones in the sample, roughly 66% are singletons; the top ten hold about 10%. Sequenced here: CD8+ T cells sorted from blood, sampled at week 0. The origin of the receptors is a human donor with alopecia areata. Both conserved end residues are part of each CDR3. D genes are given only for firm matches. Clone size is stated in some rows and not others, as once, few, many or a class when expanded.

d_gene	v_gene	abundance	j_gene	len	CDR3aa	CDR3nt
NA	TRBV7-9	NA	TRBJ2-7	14	CASSSGQSSYEQYF	TGTGCCAGCAGCTCAGGACAGTCCTCCTACGAGCAGTACTTC
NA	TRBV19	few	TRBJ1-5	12	CASRRGAQPQHF	TGTGCCAGTAGACGGGGGGCTCAGCCCCAGCATTTT
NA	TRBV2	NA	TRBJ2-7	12	CASEVFSYEQYF	TGTGCCAGCGAGGTATTCTCCTACGAGCAGTACTTC
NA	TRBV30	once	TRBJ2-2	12	CAWTLNTGELFF	TGTGCCTGGACTTTGAACACCGGGGAGCTGTTTTTT
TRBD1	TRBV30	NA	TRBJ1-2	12	CAYRQGNYGYTF	TGTGCCTACAGACAGGGTAACTATGGCTACACCTTC
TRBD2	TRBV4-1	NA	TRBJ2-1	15	CASRTSGGAWDEQFF	TGCGCCAGCAGAACTAGCGGGGGGGCCTGGGATGAGCAGTTCTTC
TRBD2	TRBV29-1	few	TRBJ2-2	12	CSAAGDGGELFF	TGCAGTGCGGCGGGGGATGGGGGGGAGCTGTTTTTT
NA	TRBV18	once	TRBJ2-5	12	CASSATEETQYF	TGTGCCAGCTCAGCTACCGAAGAGACCCAGTACTTC
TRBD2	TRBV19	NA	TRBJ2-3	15	CASSNGLAGTDTQYF	TGTGCCAGTAGTAACGGACTAGCGGGAACAGATACGCAGTATTTT
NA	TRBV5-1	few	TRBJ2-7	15	CASSLASGFRYEQYF	TGCGCCAGCAGCTTGGCCAGCGGATTCCGCTACGAGCAGTACTTC
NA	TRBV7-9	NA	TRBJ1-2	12	CASSLGGRGYTF	TGTGCCAGCAGCTTGGGGGGTAGAGGCTACACCTTC
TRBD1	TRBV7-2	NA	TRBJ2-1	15	CASSLRQGSYNEQFF	TGTGCCAGCAGCTTGCGACAGGGCTCCTACAATGAGCAGTTCTTC
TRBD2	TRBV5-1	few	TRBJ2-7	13	CASSLELADEQYF	TGCGCCAGCAGCTTGGAACTAGCGGACGAGCAGTACTTC
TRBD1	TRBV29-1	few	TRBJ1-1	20	CSVPFWPGDRGEVENTEAFF	TGCAGCGTTCCTTTTTGGCCCGGGGACAGGGGGGAGGTGGAGAACACTGAAGCTTTCTTT
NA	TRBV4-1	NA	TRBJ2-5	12	CASSQDSQTQYF	TGCGCCAGCAGCCAAGACTCGCAGACCCAGTACTTC